This TCR beta chain is drawn from a study of cytomegalovirus exposure and HLA in healthy donors. Both 60 Vbeta primers and 13 Jbeta primers went into the PCR. Profiled with immunoSEQ multiplex PCR; TCRdb holds only in-frame clones, not every one. The data show approximately 170,000 clones, roughly 80% seen once. About this clone: Its antigen is as yet unknown.

Findings and caveats of the study: Despite most TCR sequences being rare, some public TCRs occurred in many donors. Later genetic work tied a missense DCLRE1C variant to beta-chain V and J trimming.

Trimming took 1 base from V and 0 from J, leaving 9 bases between them. The CDR3 consists of 14 residues. Germline assignment: CDR1 GTSNPN and CDR2 SVGIG (reference sequence). The chain couples TRBV30 to TRBJ1-1; D is unclear. This clonotype was sampled from a man aged 50-60 years in good health and CMV-seropositive. Sequencing was done on a sample of PBMCs. The chain's CDR3 is CAWSGGGLNTEAFF. The CDR3 bases are TGTGCCTGGAGTGGGGGAGGCCTGAACACTGAAGCTTTCTTT. The full variable domain, in which reference TRBV30 and TRBJ1-1 provide the parts outside the CDR3, is SQTIHQWPATLVQPVGSPLSLECTVEGTSNPNLYWYRQAAGRGLQLLFYSVGIGQISSEVPQNLSASRPQDRQFILSSKKLLLSDSGFYLCAWSGGGLNTEAFFGQGTRLTVV.